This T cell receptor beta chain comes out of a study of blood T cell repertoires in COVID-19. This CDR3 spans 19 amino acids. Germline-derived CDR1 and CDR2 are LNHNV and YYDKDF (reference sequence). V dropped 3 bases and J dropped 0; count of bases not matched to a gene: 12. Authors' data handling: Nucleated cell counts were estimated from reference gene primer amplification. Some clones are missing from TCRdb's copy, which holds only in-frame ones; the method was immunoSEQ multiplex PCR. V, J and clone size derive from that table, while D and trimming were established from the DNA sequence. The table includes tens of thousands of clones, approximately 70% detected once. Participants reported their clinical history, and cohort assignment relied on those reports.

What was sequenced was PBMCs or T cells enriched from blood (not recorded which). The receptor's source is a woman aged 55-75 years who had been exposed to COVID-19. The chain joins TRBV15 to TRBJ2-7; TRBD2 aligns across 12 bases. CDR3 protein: CATSRKTSGGPKSSYEQYF. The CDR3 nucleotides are TGTGCCACCAGCAGGAAGACTAGCGGGGGACCTAAGAGCTCCTACGAGCAGTACTTC.